This entry is about one T cell receptor beta chain. CDR3 length equals 14 residues. Germline loops: CDR1 MNHEY, CDR2 SVGAGI. V was trimmed by 2 bases and J by 2 bases, leaving 10 bases between them. The sample is drawn from a study of CD8+ T cells in alopecia areata. The authors extracted RNA and reverse transcribed it into cDNA as the sequencing template. Data came from immunoSEQ multiplex PCR; TCRdb stores just in-frame clones and leaves some out. The sample shows about 160,000 clones, roughly 50% of them seen only once. The sample was CD4+ T cells sorted from blood. The source of this sequence is a human donor with alopecia areata. The V and J genes are TRBV6-5 and TRBJ2-7, with D maybe TRBD2 (5 bases). CDR3 amino acids: CASSYEGHPYEQYF. Written as DNA, the CDR3 is TGTGCCAGCAGTTACGAGGGCCACCCCTACGAGCAGTACTTC.